This T cell receptor beta chain was retrieved from a study of T cell responses to AZD1222 COVID-19 vaccine. Germline assignment: CDR1 SGHNT and CDR2 YYREEE (reference sequence). The CDR3 has 14 residues. V lost 4 bases and J lost 9, with 17 bases in between. Only in-frame clones appear in the TCRdb table, and some are missing; sequencing was by immunoSEQ multiplex PCR. This sample has about 150,000 clones; around 95% occur once, and the top ten carry about 1.3%. This specimen was peripheral blood, taken on day 0 of AZD1222 vaccination. The genes are TRBV5-4 and TRBJ2-4; TRBD1 is a possible D gene (6 bases). The receptor's source is an adult in good health. The CDR3 sequence: CASSGVRDKGIQYF. DNA of the CDR3: TGTGCCAGCAGCGGCGTCCGGGACAAGGGCATTCAGTACTTC.